Listed below are T cell receptor beta chains from one sample, sequenced in a study of blood T cell repertoires in COVID-19. Only in-frame clones appear in the TCRdb table, and some are missing; sequencing was by immunoSEQ multiplex PCR. The sample has about 120,000 clones, approximately 86% seen once. Sequencing was done on a sample of peripheral blood. The receptors here all came from a man in his forties with acute or convalescent COVID-19. CDR3s leave out the opening cysteine and the closing phenylalanine or tryptophan.

V gene	CDR3 protein
TRBV5-5	ASSWVTSIGTDTQY
TRBV30	AWSPSAGRMNTEAF
TRBV27	ASTGTSKNIQY
TRBV10-3	AIRPGGQTNEKLF
TRBV2	ASTLRRNNSPLH
TRBV18	ASSQPGLAADTQY
TRBV13	ASSLNYEQY
TRBV4-1	ASSQGQGPNTEAF
TRBV6-2/TRBV6-3	ASSYWRGSSNQPQH
TRBV6-1	ASSEPPDYGYT
TRBV12-5	ATSLAGDSKLDYNEQF
TRBV19	ASSTGETGESNQPQH
TRBV3-1/TRBV3-2	ASSQGQLYQETQY
TRBV4-1	ASSHQGQYNEQF
TRBV29-1	SVAINRGNTEAF
TRBV5-1	ASSLLRPVQGTEAF
TRBV3-1/TRBV3-2	ASSQLAGAGNIQY
TRBV4-1	ASSQGTRGGQETQY
TRBV9	ASSVGVGQGADGYT
TRBV9	ASSPLSTGELF
TRBV30	AWGGLAGVLYEQY
TRBV27	ASSFVAYQETQY
TRBV13	ASSLGGRTGNIQY
TRBV6-2/TRBV6-3	ASSYGRLNTEAF
TRBV6-6	ASSYNMGRDYGYT
TRBV5-1	ASSLGQPSWSEQY
TRBV9	ASSSLGGEQF
TRBV29-1	SVETGADGNTIY
TRBV13	ASSLVSLRGTEAF
TRBV10-2	ASSALDTSSNYGYT
TRBV5-1	ASRKTGTLNNEQY
TRBV19	ASSVTFSSGGNTIY
TRBV2	AGTQGNYGYT
TRBV5-1	ASSARTATDTQY
TRBV12-3/TRBV12-4	ASRYRVLDTQY
TRBV9	ASSVSVGQGNTIY
TRBV4-2	ASSQVQLNEQF
TRBV30	AWSERRFQGMGEQY
TRBV19	ASSIQAQMTEAF
TRBV19	ASRRQGAGYGYT
TRBV5-4	ASSLKGGYTEAF
TRBV30	AWSLSGLKGNTIY
TRBV19	ASSTGQGRDHNEQF
TRBV6-6	ASSGRDRSSYEQY
TRBV2	ATPPGGRGVAEAF
TRBV6-5	ASSSGTGFWEQF
TRBV6-5	ASSYRSGFLNWEQY
TRBV12-3/TRBV12-4	ASSFSGIYGYT
TRBV5-6	ASSLGRGALPGYT
TRBV5-1	ASSSRQDSPLH
TRBV6-1	ASSEEYGPYEQY
TRBV11-3	ASSLQEGLKDTQY
TRBV5-1	ASTTGINTGELF
TRBV5-1	ASSPTGVNEKLF
TRBV19	ASSIARGYTDTQY
TRBV4-3	ASSQEARQQHLYGYT
TRBV5-5	ASSPSGGQGLIRQY
TRBV2	ASREGLDNEQF
TRBV19	ASSIGQGAVEQY
TRBV27	ASRTTYSNQPQH